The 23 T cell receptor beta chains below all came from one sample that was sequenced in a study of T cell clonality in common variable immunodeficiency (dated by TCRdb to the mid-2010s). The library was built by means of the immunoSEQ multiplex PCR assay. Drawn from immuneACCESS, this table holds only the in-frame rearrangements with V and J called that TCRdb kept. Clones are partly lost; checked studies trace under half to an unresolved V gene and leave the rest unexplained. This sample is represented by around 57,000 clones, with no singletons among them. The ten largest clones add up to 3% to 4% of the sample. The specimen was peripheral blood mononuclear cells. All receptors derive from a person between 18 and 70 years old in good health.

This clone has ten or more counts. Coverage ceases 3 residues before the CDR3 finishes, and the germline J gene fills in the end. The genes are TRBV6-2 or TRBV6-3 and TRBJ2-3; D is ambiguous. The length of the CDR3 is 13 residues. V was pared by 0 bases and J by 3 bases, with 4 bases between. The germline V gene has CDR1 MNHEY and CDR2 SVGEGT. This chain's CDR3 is CASSYSLTDTQYF. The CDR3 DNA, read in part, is TGTGCCAGCAGTTACTCGTTAACAGATACG.

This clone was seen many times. The CDR3 spells CASSFRASGVYEQYF. Partial CDR3 DNA: TGTGCCAGCAGCTTTAGGGCTAGCGGGGTTTACGAG. The genes are TRBV7-2 and TRBJ2-7; 9 nucleotides line up with TRBD2. Read coverage stops 3 residues before the CDR3 terminus; the germline J gene supplies the remainder. Germline V CDR1 and CDR2: SGHTA, FQGNSA. With 3 bases clipped from V and 4 bases from J, the junction kept 7 bases outside the gene matches. There are 15 residues in the CDR3.

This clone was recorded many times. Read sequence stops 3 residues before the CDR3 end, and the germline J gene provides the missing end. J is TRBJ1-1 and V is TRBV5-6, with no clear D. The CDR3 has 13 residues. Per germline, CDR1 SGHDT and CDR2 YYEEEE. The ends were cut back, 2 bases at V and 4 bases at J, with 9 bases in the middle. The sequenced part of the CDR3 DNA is TGTGCCAGCAGCTTAATAGGGTCCACTGAA. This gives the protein CASSLIGSTE. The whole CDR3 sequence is CASSLIGSTEAFF.

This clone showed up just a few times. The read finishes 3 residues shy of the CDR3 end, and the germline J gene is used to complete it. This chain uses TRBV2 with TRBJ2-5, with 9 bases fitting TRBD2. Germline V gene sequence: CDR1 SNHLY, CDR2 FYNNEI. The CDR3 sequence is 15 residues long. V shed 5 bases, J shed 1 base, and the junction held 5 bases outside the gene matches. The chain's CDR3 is CASSPGLARQETQYF. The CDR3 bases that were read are TGTGCCAGCAGTCCGGGACTAGCTCGCCAAGAGACC.

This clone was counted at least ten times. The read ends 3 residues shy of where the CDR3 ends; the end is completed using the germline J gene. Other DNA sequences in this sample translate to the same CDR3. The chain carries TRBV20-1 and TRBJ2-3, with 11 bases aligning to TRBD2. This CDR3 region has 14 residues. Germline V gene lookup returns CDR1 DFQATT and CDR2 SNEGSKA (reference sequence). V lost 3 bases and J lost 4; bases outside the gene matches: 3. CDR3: CSASTSGRPDTQYF. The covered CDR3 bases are TGCAGTGCTAGCACTAGCGGGAGACCAGATACG.

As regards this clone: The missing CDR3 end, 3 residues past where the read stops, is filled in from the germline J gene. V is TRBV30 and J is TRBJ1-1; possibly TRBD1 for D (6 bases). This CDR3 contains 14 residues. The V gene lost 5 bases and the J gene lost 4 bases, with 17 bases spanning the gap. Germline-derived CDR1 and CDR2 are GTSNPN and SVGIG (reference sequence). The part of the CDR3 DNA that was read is TGTGCCTGGTTATCCAGGGGTTTGGGCACTGAA. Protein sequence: CAWLSRGLGTE. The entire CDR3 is CAWLSRGLGTEAFF.

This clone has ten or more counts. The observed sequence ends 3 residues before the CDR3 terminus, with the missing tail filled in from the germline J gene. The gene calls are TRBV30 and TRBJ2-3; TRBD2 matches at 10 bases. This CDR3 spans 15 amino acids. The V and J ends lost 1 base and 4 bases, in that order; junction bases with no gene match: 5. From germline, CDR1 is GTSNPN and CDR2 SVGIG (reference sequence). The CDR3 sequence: CAWSASAGGPDTQYF. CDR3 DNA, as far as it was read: TGTGCCTGGAGTGCCTCAGCGGGAGGGCCAGATACG.

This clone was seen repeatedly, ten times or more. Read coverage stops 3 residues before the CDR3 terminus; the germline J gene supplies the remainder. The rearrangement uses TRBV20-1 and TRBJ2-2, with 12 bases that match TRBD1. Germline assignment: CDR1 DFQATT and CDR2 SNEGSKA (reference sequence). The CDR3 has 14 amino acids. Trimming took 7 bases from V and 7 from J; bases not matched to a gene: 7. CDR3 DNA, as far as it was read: TGCAGTGTTTGGGACAGGGGGCAGAGCGGGGAG. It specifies CSVWDRGQSGE. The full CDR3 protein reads CSVWDRGQSGELFF.

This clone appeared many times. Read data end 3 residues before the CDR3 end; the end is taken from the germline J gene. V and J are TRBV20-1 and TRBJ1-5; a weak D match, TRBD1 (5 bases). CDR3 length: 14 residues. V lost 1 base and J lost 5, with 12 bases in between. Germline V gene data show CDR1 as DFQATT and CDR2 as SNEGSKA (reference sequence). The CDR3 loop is CSARVGASDQPQHF. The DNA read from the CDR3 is TGCAGTGCTAGAGTAGGGGCCAGCGATCAGCCC.

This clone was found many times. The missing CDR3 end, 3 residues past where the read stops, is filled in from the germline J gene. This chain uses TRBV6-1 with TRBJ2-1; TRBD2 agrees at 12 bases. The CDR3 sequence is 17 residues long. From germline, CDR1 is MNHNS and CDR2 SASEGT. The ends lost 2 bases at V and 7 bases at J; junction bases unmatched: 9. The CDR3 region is CASSEPFLAGGPNEQFF. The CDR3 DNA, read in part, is TGTGCCAGCAGTGAACCATTTCTAGCGGGAGGGCCGAATGAG.

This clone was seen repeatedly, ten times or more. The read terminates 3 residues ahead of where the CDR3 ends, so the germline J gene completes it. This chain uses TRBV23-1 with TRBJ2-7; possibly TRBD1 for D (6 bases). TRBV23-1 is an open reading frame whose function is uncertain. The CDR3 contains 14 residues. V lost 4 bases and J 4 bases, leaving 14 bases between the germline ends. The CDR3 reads CASSPYRVWYEQYF. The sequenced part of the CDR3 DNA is TGCGCCAGCAGTCCCTACAGGGTCTGGTACGAG.

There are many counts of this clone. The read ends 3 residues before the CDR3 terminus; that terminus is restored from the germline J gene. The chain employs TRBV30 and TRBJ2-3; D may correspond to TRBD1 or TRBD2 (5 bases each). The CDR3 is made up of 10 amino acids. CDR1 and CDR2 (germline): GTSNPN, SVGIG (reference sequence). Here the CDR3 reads CACAEGSQYF. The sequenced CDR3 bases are TGTGCCTGTGCCGAGGGGTCG.

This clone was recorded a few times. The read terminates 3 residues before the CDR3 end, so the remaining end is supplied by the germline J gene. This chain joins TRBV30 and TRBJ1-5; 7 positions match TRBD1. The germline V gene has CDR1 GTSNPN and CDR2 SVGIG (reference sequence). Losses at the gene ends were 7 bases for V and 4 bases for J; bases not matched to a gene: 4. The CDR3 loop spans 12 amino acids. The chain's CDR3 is CASGQPNQPQHF. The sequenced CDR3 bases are TGTGCCTCGGGACAGCCGAATCAGCCC.

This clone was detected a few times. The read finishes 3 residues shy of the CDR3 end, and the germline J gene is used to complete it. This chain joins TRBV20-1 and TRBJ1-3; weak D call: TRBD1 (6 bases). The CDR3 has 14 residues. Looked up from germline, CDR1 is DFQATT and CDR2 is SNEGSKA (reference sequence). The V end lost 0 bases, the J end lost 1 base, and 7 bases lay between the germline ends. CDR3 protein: CSAREGASGNTIYF. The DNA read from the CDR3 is TGCAGTGCTAGAGAGGGGGCTTCTGGAAACACC.

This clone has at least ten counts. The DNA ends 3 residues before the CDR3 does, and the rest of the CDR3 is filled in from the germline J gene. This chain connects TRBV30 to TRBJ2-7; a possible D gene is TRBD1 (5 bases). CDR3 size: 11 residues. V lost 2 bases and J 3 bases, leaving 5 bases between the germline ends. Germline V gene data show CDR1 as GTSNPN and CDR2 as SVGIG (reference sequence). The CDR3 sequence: CAWSQGYEQYF. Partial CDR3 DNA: TGTGCCTGGAGTCAGGGCTACGAG.

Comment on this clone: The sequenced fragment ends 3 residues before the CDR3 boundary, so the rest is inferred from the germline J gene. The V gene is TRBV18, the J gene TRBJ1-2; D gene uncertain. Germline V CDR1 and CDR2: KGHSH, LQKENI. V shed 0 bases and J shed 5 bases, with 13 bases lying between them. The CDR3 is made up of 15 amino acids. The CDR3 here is CASSPPRGSPYGYTF. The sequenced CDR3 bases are TGTGCCAGCTCACCACCGAGAGGGTCCCCGTATGGC.

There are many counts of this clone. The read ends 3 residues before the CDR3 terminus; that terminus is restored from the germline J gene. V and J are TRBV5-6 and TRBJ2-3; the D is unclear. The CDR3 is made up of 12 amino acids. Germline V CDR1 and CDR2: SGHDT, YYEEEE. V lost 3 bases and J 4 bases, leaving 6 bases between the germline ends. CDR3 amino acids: CASSSTADTQYF. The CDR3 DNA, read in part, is TGTGCCAGCAGCTCGACTGCAGATACG.

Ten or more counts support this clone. The CDR3 sequence is CASSSGTGDYEQYF. CDR3 DNA, as far as it was read: TGTGCCAGTAGTTCCGGGACAGGGGACTACGAG. J is TRBJ2-7 and V is TRBV19; 10 nucleotides align to TRBD1. The observed sequence ends 3 residues before the CDR3 terminus, with the missing tail filled in from the germline J gene. V lost 5 bases to trimming and J lost 3 bases; unmatched junction nucleotides: 4. The CDR3 is made up of 14 amino acids. The V gene's germline CDR1 is LNHDA and CDR2 SQIVND (reference sequence).

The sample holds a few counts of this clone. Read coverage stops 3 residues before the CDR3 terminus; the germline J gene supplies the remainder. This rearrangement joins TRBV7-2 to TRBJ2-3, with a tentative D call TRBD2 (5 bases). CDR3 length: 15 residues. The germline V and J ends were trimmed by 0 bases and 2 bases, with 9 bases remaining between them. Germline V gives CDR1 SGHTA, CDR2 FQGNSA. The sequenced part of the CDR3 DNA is TGTGCCAGCAGCTTAGCCCCTAGCTACACAGATACG. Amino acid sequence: CASSLAPSYTDT. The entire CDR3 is CASSLAPSYTDTQYF.

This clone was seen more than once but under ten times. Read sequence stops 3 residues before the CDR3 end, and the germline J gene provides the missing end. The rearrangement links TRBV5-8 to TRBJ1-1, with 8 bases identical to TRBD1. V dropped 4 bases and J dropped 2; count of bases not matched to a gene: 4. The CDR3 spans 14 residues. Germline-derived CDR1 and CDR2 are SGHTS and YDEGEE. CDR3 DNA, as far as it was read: TGTGCCAGCAGCCCTGGGACAGGTAACACTGAA. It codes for CASSPGTGNTE. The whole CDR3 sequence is CASSPGTGNTEAFF.

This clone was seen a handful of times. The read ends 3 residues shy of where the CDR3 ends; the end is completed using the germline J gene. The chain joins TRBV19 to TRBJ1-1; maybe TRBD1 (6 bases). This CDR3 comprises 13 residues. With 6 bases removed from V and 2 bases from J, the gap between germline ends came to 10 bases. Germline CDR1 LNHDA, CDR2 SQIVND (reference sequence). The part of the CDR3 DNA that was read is TGTGCCAGTAGAACAGGGATCAACACTGAA. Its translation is CASRTGINTE. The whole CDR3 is CASRTGINTEAFF.

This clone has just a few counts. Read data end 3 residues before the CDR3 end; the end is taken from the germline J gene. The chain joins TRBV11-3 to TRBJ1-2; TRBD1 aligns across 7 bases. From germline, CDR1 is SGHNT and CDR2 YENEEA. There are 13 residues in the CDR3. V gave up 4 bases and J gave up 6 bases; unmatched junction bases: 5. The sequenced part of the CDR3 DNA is TGTGCCAGCAGCTCCTACAGGGGTAATGGC. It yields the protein CASSSYRGNG. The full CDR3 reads CASSSYRGNGYTF.

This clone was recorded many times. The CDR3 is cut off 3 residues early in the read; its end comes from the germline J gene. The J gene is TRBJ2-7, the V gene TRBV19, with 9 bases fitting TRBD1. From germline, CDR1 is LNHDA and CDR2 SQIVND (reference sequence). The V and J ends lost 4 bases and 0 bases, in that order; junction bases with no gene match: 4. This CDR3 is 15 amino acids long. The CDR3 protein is CASSRGDRDSYEQYF. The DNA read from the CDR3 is TGTGCCAGTAGTAGAGGGGACAGGGACTCCTACGAG.